A single sample gave rise to the 4 T cell receptor beta chains below, sequenced in a study of T cell changes during pregnancy in multiple sclerosis. Sequencing used immunoSEQ multiplex PCR; TCRdb keeps in-frame clones, though not all of them. The table records tens of thousands of clones, over 75% of them present only once. Sequenced material: CD8+ T cells from peripheral blood mononuclear cells, taken in the second trimester of pregnancy. These receptors were obtained from a female donor with multiple sclerosis, enrolled in a pregnancy study.

The chain carries TRBV9 and TRBJ1-2; no definite D call. The CDR3 contains 14 residues. The germline V and J ends were trimmed by 1 base and 4 bases, with 11 bases remaining between them. Germline CDR1 reads SGDLS; CDR2 reads YYNGEE. This CDR3 reads CASSVSTELYGYTF. The CDR3 nucleotides are TGTGCCAGCAGCGTAAGCACCGAACTCTATGGCTACACCTTC.

The chain employs TRBV7-9 and TRBJ2-3; 8 positions match TRBD2. Germline V gene lookup returns CDR1 SEHNR and CDR2 FQNEAQ (reference sequence). The CDR3 length is 16 residues. Trimming at V came to 1 base and at J to 0 bases, leaving 3 bases not matched to a gene. In DNA form, the CDR3 reads TGTGCCAGCAGCTTAGTTAGCGGGACGAGCACAGATACGCAGTATTTT. Its translation: CASSLVSGTSTDTQYF.

This chain links TRBV7-3 with TRBJ2-2, with D perhaps matching TRBD1 (6 bases). Germline CDR1 reads SGHTA; CDR2 reads FQGTGA. The V gene lost 9 bases and the J gene lost 4 bases, with 18 bases spanning the gap. The CDR3 totals 15 residues. DNA for the CDR3: TGTGCCAGTGCCCGGGACAACGTTGGCACCGGGGAGCTGTTTTTT. The encoded protein is CASARDNVGTGELFF.

The CDR3 reads CASSLESITDTQYF. DNA of the CDR3: TGCGCCAGCAGCTTGGAGAGTATTACAGATACGCAGTATTTT. The J gene is TRBJ2-3, the V gene TRBV5-1; D is uncertain. V shed 0 bases and J shed 3 bases, with 8 bases lying between them. In germline, CDR1 is SGHRS, CDR2 YFSETQ. CDR3 size: 14 residues.